This entry lists 26 T cell receptor beta chains sequenced from one sample in a study of STAT5B mutations in CD4+ large granular lymphocyte leukemia. Data came from immunoSEQ multiplex PCR; TCRdb stores just in-frame clones and leaves some out. This table has fewer than 35,000 clones, about 91% appearing once. Sequencing was done on a sample of CD4+ T cells from blood buffy coats. All receptors come from a human donor in good health.

This clone occurred a few times. The rearrangement links TRBV6-1 to TRBJ1-2; perhaps TRBD1 as D (5 bases). V lost 1 base, J lost 4 bases, and 13 bases lay in between. This CDR3 has 15 residues. Germline assignment: CDR1 MNHNS and CDR2 SASEGT. The CDR3 reads CASSEDWAGLYGYTF. As DNA, the CDR3 is TGTGCCAGCAGTGAAGATTGGGCAGGGCTCTATGGCTACACCTTC.

The CDR3 DNA is TGCGCCAGCAGCCAAACAGGGGGCACCACAGATACGCAGTATTTT. This translates into CASSQTGGTTDTQYF. V and J are TRBV4-3 and TRBJ2-3, with 9 bases matching TRBD1. This CDR3 is built from 15 residues. Trimming removed 2 bases from V and 2 bases from J; junction bases left unmatched: 2. The germline V gene has CDR1 LGHNA and CDR2 YSLEER.

This chain links TRBV21-1 with TRBJ2-6; the D call in the table, TRBD1, was not verified against the DNA. TRBV21-1 is labeled a pseudogene. This CDR3 region has 16 residues. The CDR3 DNA is TGTGCCAGCATCCCACAGGGGTTCTCTGGGGCCAACGTCCTGACTTTC. Protein sequence: CASIPQGFSGANVLTF.

The sample holds a few counts of this clone. The V call is TRBV20-1, the J call TRBJ1-2; no clear D. This CDR3 contains 10 residues. The germline V gene encodes CDR1 DFQATT and CDR2 SNEGSKA (reference sequence). V lost 3 bases and J 4 bases, leaving 3 bases between the germline ends. Here the CDR3 DNA reads TGCAGTGCTAGCAGCTATGGCTACACCTTC. The encoded protein is CSASSYGYTF.

The J gene is TRBJ2-3, the V gene TRBV9; 7 bases line up with TRBD1. The CDR3 has 16 amino acids. Unmatched junction bases numbered 11, after V lost 5 bases and J lost 2 bases. Germline V gene lookup returns CDR1 SGDLS and CDR2 YYNGEE. CDR3 sequence reads: CASSRDPGQHTDTQYF. The CDR3 DNA reads as TGTGCCAGCAGTCGTGATCCGGGACAGCACACAGATACGCAGTATTTT.

The chain is built from TRBV2 and TRBJ1-4; D remains ambiguous. Germline lookup yields CDR1 SNHLY and CDR2 FYNNEI. The CDR3 covers 13 residues. Between the trimmed V and J ends, which lost 7 bases and 6 bases, there was a span of 12 bases. CDR3 in DNA: TGTGCCAGCAAGGTAGATTTAGATGAAAAACTGTTTTTT. Translation gives CASKVDLDEKLFF.

The chain is built from TRBV7-6 and TRBJ2-1, with D tentatively TRBD1 (6 bases). The CDR3 runs to 14 residues. The ends were cut back, 5 bases at V and 5 bases at J, with 13 bases in the middle. Germline CDR1 SGHVS, CDR2 FNYEAQ. CDR3 amino acids: CASSPRTEHNEQFF. The CDR3 region has the DNA TGTGCCAGCAGCCCGAGGACAGAACACAATGAGCAGTTCTTC. The variable domain in full, completed from reference TRBV7-6 and TRBJ2-1, reads GAGVSQSPRYKVTKRGQDVALRCDPISGHVSLYWYRQALGQGPEFLTYFNYEAQQDKSGLPNDRFSAERPEGSISTLTIQRTEQRDSAMYRCASSPRTEHNEQFFGPGTRLTVL.

This chain connects TRBV29-1 to TRBJ1-3; D unresolved. The CDR3 is 12 residues long. CDR1 SQVTM and CDR2 ANQGSEA come from the germline V gene. The V gene lost 0 bases and the J gene lost 4 bases, with 4 bases spanning the gap. CDR3 sequence (DNA): TGCAGCGTTGAAGAGGGGGGAAACACCATATATTTT. Its translation is CSVEEGGNTIYF.

The gene calls are TRBV5-6 and TRBJ1-1; D unclear. The CDR3 consists of 16 residues. The germline V gene has CDR1 SGHDT and CDR2 YYEEEE. Trimming took off 0 bases at V and 2 bases at J, with 14 bases between the two ends. CDR3 protein: CASSLGGINLNTEAFF. In DNA, the CDR3 is TGTGCCAGCAGCTTGGGGGGTATCAACCTAAACACTGAAGCTTTCTTT.

CDR3 region: CASSQEGFLFYEQYF. CDR3 nucleotides: TGTGCCAGCAGCCAAGAGGGGTTCCTCTTCTACGAGCAGTACTTC. The V and J genes are TRBV14 and TRBJ2-7, with D hard to call. Germline V gives CDR1 SGHDN, CDR2 FVKESK. The CDR3 covers 15 residues. Trimming pared 0 bases from V and 3 bases from J, leaving 12 bases between.

This rearrangement joins TRBV27 to TRBJ2-4, with 8 bases matching TRBD1. Germline V gene sequence: CDR1 MNHEY, CDR2 SMNVEV (reference sequence). The trim removed 5 bases at V and 6 bases at J, leaving 9 bases unmatched. There are 15 residues in the CDR3. The CDR3 DNA reads as TGTGCCAGCAGTGCTGGACAGGGTGTGAGAAACATTCAGTACTTC. Its translation is CASSAGQGVRNIQYF.

CDR3 sequence (DNA): TGTGCCAGCAGCTCGGACAGGAGCCACACCGGGGAGCTGTTTTTT. Protein sequence: CASSSDRSHTGELFF. The chain recombines TRBV7-9 with TRBJ2-2; 7 bases agree with TRBD1. The germline gives CDR1 SEHNR, CDR2 FQNEAQ (reference sequence). This CDR3 has 15 residues. V was pared by 4 bases and J by 3 bases, with 5 bases of the junction left unmatched.

J is TRBJ2-7 and V is TRBV7-9, with 7 bases identical to TRBD1. Losses at the gene ends were 4 bases for V and 3 bases for J; bases not matched to a gene: 15. The CDR3 totals 17 residues. Germline V gene lookup returns CDR1 SEHNR and CDR2 FQNEAQ (reference sequence). DNA for the CDR3: TGTGCCAGCAGCTCCCCTTCTAGTGCACAGGGGAACTACGAGCAGTACTTC. It encodes CASSSPSSAQGNYEQYF.

The chain has TRBV5-5 and TRBJ2-3; 14 bases align to TRBD2. The CDR3 runs to 16 residues. J lost 1 base, V lost 4 bases, and 2 bases had no gene match. CDR1 SGHKS and CDR2 YYEKEE come from the germline V gene (reference sequence). The chain's CDR3 is CASSLGLAGGTDTQYF. The CDR3 DNA reads as TGTGCCAGCAGCCTGGGACTAGCGGGGGGCACAGATACGCAGTATTTT.

The rearrangement links TRBV5-1 to TRBJ2-1; possible D gene TRBD2, 5 bases. The germline CDR1 and CDR2 sequences are SGHRS and YFSETQ. The CDR3 totals 13 residues. V dropped 4 bases and J dropped 7 bases, with 12 bases sitting between them. This chain's CDR3 is CASSVNGENEQFF. The CDR3 nucleotides read TGCGCCAGCAGCGTTAACGGGGAGAATGAGCAGTTCTTC.

The chain has TRBV7-6 and TRBJ1-4; no reliable D call. Trimming took 5 bases from V and 4 from J, leaving 14 bases between them. CDR3 length equals 15 residues. Germline V lookup: CDR1 SGHVS, CDR2 FNYEAQ. The CDR3 DNA reads as TGTGCCAGCAGCCCCCAGAGGCACCTTAATGAAAAACTGTTTTTT. This sequence encodes CASSPQRHLNEKLFF.

This chain links TRBV5-1 with TRBJ1-6; 8 bases are shared with TRBD1. V gave up 4 bases and J gave up 2 bases; unmatched junction bases: 5. From germline, CDR1 is SGHRS and CDR2 YFSETQ. This CDR3 is 16 amino acids long. This CDR3 reads CASSRTGRTYNSPLHF. DNA of the CDR3: TGCGCCAGCAGCAGGACAGGGCGGACCTATAATTCACCCCTCCACTTT.

This sequence joins TRBV19 and TRBJ2-7; D is undetermined. Trimming left V 4 bases short and J 2 bases short, with 9 bases between. There are 13 residues in the CDR3. Germline V gives CDR1 LNHDA, CDR2 SQIVND (reference sequence). The chain's CDR3 is CASSNGVAYEQYF. Written as DNA, the CDR3 is TGTGCCAGTAGTAATGGGGTCGCCTACGAGCAGTACTTC. The full variable domain, completed using reference TRBV19 and TRBJ2-7, is DGGITQSPKYLFRKEGQNVTLSCEQNLNHDAMYWYRQDPGQGLRLIYYSQIVNDFQKGDIAEGYSVSREKKESFPLTVTSAQKNPTAFYLCASSNGVAYEQYFGPGTRLTVT.

Comments on this clone: The germline gene is not matched at one end of the junction; a read error may be the cause. This chain connects TRBV7-7 to TRBJ2-3; D is unclear. This CDR3 has 15 residues. Germline V CDR1 and CDR2: SSHAT, FNYEAQ (reference sequence). The CDR3 region is CASSLGAGPADTQYF. CDR3 bases: TGTGCTAGCAGCTTAGGCGCAGGCCCCGCAGATACGCAGTATTTT.

The chain carries TRBV7-2 and TRBJ2-5; possible D gene TRBD1, 5 bases. The closer fit of TRBJ2-7 to the DNA end suggests the J call may be wrong. This CDR3 region has 15 residues. Germline CDR1 is SGHTA and CDR2 is FQGNSA. CDR3 in DNA: TGTGCCAGCAGCTTATGGTCTGACAGAACCTACGAGCAGTACTTC. It is translated as CASSLWSDRTYEQYF.

The chain employs TRBV19 and TRBJ2-7; D might be TRBD1 (6 bases). CDR1 and CDR2 from the germline V gene are LNHDA and SQIVND (reference sequence). The CDR3 is made up of 13 amino acids. Trimming removed 4 bases at V and 3 bases at J, with 10 bases between. DNA of the CDR3: TGTGCCAGTAGTAACGACAGGTTCTACGAGCAGTACTTC. This codes for CASSNDRFYEQYF.

The CDR3 is CASSLVLAGGLNEQFF. In DNA form, the CDR3 reads TGTGCCAGCAGCTTAGTGTTAGCGGGAGGGCTCAATGAGCAGTTCTTC. V gene TRBV11-3 combines with J gene TRBJ2-1, with TRBD2 matching 11 bases. Germline V gene lookup returns CDR1 SGHNT and CDR2 YENEEA. The CDR3 consists of 16 residues. The J segment lost 6 bases and the V segment lost 1 base, leaving 5 bases of the junction unmatched.

A few counts support this clone. This chain joins TRBV4-3 and TRBJ2-1; weak D call: TRBD1 (5 bases). The CDR3 has 14 amino acids. Germline assignment: CDR1 LGHNA and CDR2 YSLEER. V lost 3 bases and J lost 6, with 12 bases in between. CDR3 sequence reads: CASSQGLSSNEQFF. The CDR3 DNA is TGCGCCAGCAGCCAGGGGCTCAGTAGCAATGAGCAGTTCTTC.

The rearrangement joins TRBV5-5 to TRBJ2-1; 11 bases agree with TRBD2. This CDR3 contains 14 residues. Germline trimming cut 2 bases from V and 7 bases from J; bases unmatched to any gene: 2. Per germline, CDR1 SGHKS and CDR2 YYEKEE (reference sequence). CDR3 amino acids: CASSLLAGANEQFF. CDR3 DNA sequence: TGTGCCAGCAGCTTACTAGCGGGAGCTAATGAGCAGTTCTTC.

This rearrangement joins TRBV2 to TRBJ2-7; 7 positions agree with TRBD1. Germline trimming cut 6 bases from V and 5 bases from J; bases unmatched to any gene: 4. This CDR3 is built from 12 residues. The germline gives CDR1 SNHLY, CDR2 FYNNEI. CDR3 sequence (DNA): TGTGCCAGCAGGACAGGGTCGGACGAGCAGTACTTC. Encoded protein: CASRTGSDEQYF.

This chain joins TRBV5-6 and TRBJ1-1; no definite D call. There are 15 residues in the CDR3. V was trimmed by 3 bases and J by 5 bases, leaving 17 bases between them. In germline, CDR1 is SGHDT, CDR2 YYEEEE. The DNA of the CDR3 is TGTGCCAGCAGCTACGGATCAGGTGTGTTGACTGAAGCTTTCTTT. This encodes CASSYGSGVLTEAFF. The entire variable domain, with the rest obtained from reference TRBV5-6 and TRBJ1-1, is as follows: DAGVTQSPTHLIKTRGQQVTLRCSPKSGHDTVSWYQQALGQGPQFIFQYYEEEERQRGNFPDRFSGHQFPNYSSELNVNALLLGDSALYLCASSYGSGVLTEAFFGQGTRLTVV.